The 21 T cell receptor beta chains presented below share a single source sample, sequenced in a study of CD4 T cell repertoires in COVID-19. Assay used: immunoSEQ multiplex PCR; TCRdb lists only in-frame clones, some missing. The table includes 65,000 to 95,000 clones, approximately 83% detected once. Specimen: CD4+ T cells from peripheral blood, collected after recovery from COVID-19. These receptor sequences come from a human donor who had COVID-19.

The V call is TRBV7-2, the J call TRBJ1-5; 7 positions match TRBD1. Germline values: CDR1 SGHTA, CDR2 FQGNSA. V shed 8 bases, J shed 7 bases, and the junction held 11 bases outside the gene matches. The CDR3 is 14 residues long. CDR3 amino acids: CASARGQGAQPQHF. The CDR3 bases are TGTGCCAGCGCTAGGGGGCAGGGAGCGCAGCCCCAGCATTTT.

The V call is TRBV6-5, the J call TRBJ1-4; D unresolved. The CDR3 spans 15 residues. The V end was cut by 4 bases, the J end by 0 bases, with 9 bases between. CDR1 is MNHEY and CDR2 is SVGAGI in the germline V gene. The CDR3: CASSSQYATNEKLFF. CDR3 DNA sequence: TGTGCCAGCAGTTCTCAATACGCAACTAATGAAAAACTGTTTTTT.

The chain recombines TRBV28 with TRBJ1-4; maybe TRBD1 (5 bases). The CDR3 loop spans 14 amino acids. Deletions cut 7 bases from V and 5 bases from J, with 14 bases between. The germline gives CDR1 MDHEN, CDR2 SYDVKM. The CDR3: CASKGDRGNEKLFF. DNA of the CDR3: TGTGCCAGCAAAGGAGATCGGGGGAATGAAAAACTGTTTTTT.

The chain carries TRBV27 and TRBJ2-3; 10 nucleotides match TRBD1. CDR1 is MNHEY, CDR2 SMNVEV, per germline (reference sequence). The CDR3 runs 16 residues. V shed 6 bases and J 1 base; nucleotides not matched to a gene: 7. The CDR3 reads CASSPYGTGGTDTQYF. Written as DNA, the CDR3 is TGTGCCAGCAGCCCGTATGGGACAGGGGGCACAGATACGCAGTATTTT.

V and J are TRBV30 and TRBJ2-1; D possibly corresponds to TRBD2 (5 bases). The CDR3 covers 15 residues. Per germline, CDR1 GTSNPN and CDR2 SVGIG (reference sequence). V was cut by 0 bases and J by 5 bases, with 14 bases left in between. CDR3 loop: CAWSVGLSDNNEQFF. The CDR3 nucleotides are TGTGCCTGGAGTGTAGGACTCTCTGATAACAATGAGCAGTTCTTC. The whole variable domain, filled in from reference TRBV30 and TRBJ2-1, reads SQTIHQWPATLVQPVGSPLSLECTVEGTSNPNLYWYRQAAGRGLQLLFYSVGIGQISSEVPQNLSASRPQDRQFILSSKKLLLSDSGFYLCAWSVGLSDNNEQFFGPGTRLTVL.

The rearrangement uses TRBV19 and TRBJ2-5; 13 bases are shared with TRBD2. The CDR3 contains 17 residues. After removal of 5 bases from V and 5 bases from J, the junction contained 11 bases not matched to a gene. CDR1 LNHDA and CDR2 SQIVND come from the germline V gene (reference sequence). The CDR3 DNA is TGTGCCAGTAGTTCTGGACTAGCGGGGGCAAAGGGGGAGACCCAGTACTTC. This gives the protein CASSSGLAGAKGETQYF. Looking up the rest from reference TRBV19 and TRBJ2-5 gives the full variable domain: DGGITQSPKYLFRKEGQNVTLSCEQNLNHDAMYWYRQDPGQGLRLIYYSQIVNDFQKGDIAEGYSVSREKKESFPLTVTSAQKNPTAFYLCASSSGLAGAKGETQYFGPGTRLLVL.

CDR3 sequence: CASSLEVSGLYGYTF. The DNA for the CDR3 is TGTGCCAGCAGCTTGGAAGTCTCGGGGCTCTATGGCTACACCTTC. The V gene is TRBV7-9, the J gene TRBJ1-2; maybe TRBD1 (5 bases). Deletions cut 3 bases from V and 4 bases from J, with 15 bases between. Looked up from germline, CDR1 is SEHNR and CDR2 is FQNEAQ (reference sequence). This CDR3 has 15 amino acids.

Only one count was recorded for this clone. The CDR3 sequence is CASSSWSPTDTQYF. CDR3 nucleotide sequence: TGTGCCAGCAGCTCCTGGTCCCCCACAGATACGCAGTATTTT. V usage is TRBV5-4 and J usage is TRBJ2-3; no firm D call. The germline V gene has CDR1 SGHNT and CDR2 YYREEE (reference sequence). CDR3 size: 14 residues. V lost 3 bases and J 2 bases, leaving 10 bases between the germline ends.

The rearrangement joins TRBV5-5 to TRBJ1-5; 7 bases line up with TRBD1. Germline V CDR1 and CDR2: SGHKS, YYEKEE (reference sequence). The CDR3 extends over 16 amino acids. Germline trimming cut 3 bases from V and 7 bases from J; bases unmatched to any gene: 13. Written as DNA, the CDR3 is TGTGCCAGCAGCTCCCGACAGGGTTCGGGAAACCAGCCCCAGCATTTT. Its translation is CASSSRQGSGNQPQHF.

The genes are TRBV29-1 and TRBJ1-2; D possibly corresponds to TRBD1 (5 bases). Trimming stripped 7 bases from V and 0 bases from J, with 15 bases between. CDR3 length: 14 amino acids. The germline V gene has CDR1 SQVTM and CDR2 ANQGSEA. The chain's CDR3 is CSAPLGGSNYGYTF. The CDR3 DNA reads TGCAGCGCCCCTCTCGGGGGGTCTAACTATGGCTACACCTTC.

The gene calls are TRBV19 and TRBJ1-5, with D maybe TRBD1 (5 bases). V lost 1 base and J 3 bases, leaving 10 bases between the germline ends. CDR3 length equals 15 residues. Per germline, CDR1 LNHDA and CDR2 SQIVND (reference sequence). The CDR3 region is CASSIGDRNNQPQHF. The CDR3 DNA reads TGTGCCAGTAGTATAGGAGACAGAAACAATCAGCCCCAGCATTTT. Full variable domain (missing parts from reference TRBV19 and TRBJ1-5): DGGITQSPKYLFRKEGQNVTLSCEQNLNHDAMYWYRQDPGQGLRLIYYSQIVNDFQKGDIAEGYSVSREKKESFPLTVTSAQKNPTAFYLCASSIGDRNNQPQHFGDGTRLSIL.

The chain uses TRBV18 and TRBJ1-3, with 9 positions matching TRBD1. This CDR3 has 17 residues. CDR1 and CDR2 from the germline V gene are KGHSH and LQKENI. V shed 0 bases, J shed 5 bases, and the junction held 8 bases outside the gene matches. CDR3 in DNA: TGTGCCAGCTCACCACCGCTAACAGGGGGCATTAGAAACACCATATATTTT. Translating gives CASSPPLTGGIRNTIYF.

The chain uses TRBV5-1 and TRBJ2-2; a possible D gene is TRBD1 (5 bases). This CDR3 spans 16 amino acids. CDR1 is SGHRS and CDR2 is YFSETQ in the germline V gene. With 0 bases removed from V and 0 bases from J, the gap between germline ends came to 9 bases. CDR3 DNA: TGCGCCAGCAGCTTGGGACAGCTCGCGAACACCGGGGAGCTGTTTTTT. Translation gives CASSLGQLANTGELFF.

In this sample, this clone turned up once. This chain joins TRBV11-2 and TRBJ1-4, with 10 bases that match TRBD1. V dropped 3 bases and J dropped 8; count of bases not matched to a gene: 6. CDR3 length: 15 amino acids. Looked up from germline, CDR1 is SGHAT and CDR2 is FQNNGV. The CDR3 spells CASSFSGTGEEKLFF. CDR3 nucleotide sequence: TGTGCCAGCAGCTTCTCCGGGACAGGGGAGGAAAAACTGTTTTTT. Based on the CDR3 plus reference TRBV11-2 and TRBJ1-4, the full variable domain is EAGVAQSPRYKIIEKRQSVAFWCNPISGHATLYWYQQILGQGPKLLIQFQNNGVVDDSQLPKDRFSAERLKGVDSTLKIQPAKLEDSAVYLCASSFSGTGEEKLFFGSGTQLSVL.

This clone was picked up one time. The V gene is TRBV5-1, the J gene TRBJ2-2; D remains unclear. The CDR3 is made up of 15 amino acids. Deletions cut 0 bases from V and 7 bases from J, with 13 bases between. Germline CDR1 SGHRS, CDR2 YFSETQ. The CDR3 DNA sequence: TGCGCCAGCAGCTTGGCCACAACATCAGGCGGGGAGCTGTTTTTT. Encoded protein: CASSLATTSGGELFF.

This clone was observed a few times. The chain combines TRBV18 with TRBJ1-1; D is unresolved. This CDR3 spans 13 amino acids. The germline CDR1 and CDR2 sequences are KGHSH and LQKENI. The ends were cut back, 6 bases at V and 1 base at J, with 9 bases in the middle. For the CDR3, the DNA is TGTGCCAGCTCCCAAATAGGGAACACTGAAGCTTTCTTT. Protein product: CASSQIGNTEAFF.

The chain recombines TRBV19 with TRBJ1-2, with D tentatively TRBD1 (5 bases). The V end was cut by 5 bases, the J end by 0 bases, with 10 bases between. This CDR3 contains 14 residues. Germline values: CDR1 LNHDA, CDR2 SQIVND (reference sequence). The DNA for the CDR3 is TGTGCCAGTAGTTCGGGACTTTCTAACTATGGCTACACCTTC. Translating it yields CASSSGLSNYGYTF.

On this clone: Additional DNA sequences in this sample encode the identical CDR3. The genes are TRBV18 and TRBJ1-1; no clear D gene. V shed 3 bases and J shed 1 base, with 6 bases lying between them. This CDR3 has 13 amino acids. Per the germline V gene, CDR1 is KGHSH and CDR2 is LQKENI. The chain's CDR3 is CASSPGRNTEAFF. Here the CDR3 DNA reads TGTGCCAGCTCACCGGGCCGGAACACTGAAGCTTTCTTT.

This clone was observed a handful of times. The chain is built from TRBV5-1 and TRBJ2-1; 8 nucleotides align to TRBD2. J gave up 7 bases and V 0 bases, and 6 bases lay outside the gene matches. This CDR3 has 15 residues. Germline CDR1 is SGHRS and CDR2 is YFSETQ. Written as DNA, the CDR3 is TGCGCCAGCAGCTTGGGACTAGCGCGGGGGAATGAGCAGTTCTTC. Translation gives CASSLGLARGNEQFF.

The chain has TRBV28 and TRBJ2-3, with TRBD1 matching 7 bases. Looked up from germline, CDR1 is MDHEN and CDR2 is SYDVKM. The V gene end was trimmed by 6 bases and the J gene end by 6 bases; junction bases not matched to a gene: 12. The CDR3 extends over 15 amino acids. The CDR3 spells CASRRQGIYSDTQYF. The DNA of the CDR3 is TGTGCCAGCAGGAGACAGGGTATTTATTCCGATACGCAGTATTTT.

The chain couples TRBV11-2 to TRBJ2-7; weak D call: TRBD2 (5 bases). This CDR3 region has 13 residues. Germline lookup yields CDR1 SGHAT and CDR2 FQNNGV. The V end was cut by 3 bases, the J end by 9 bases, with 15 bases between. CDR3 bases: TGTGCCAGCAGCTTCGGCGGGTCGAGCGGGCAGTACTTC. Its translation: CASSFGGSSGQYF.